Shown below are 25 T cell receptor beta chains from a single sample sequenced in a study of CD8 T cells in ankylosing spondylitis. Study-wide points: For ankylosing spondylitis blood, a TCR beta motif of fewer than 10 highly homologous variants appeared characteristic.

Their recognized antigens are unknown. TCRdb reprocessed the 5' RACE reads with MiXCR, giving one entry per CDR3 protein. The sample consists of fewer than 750,000 distinct CDR3 sequences, around 20% of them appearing once. The sample consisted of blood, either unsorted or a sorted T cell fraction (not recorded which). The source is a male donor with ankylosing spondylitis.

In nucleotides, the CDR3 is TGTGCCAGCAGTTCACCGGGACAGCTTAATCAGCCCCAGCATTTT. Translated: CASSSPGQLNQPQHF. The V and J genes are TRBV28 and TRBJ1-5; TRBD1 aligns across 7 bases. Looked up from germline, CDR1 is MDHEN and CDR2 is SYDVKM. With V trimmed by 4 bases and J by 4 bases, 7 bases remained unmatched. This CDR3 spans 15 amino acids.

The gene calls are TRBV29-1 and TRBJ1-2; a weak D match, TRBD1 (5 bases). The CDR3 covers 13 residues. The V end lost 4 bases, the J end lost 5 bases, and 14 bases lay between the germline ends. Germline V gene lookup returns CDR1 SQVTM and CDR2 ANQGSEA. CDR3 sequence reads: CSVVGEGVYGYTF. In DNA form, the CDR3 reads TGCAGCGTTGTAGGGGAAGGGGTATATGGCTACACCTTC. The full variable domain, with the rest looked up from reference TRBV29-1 and TRBJ1-2, is SAVISQKPSRDICQRGTSLTIQCQVDSQVTMMFWYRQQPGQSLTLIATANQGSEATYESGFVIDKFPISRPNLTFSTLTVSNMSPEDSSIYLCSVVGEGVYGYTFGSGTRLTVV.

The V and J genes are TRBV4-1 and TRBJ2-7; unclear D gene. V lost 1 base, J lost 3 bases, and 10 bases lay in between. Germline V gives CDR1 MGHRA, CDR2 YSYEKL. The CDR3 has 14 amino acids. The DNA of the CDR3 is TGCGCCAGCAGCCAAGGCCTGCAGAACTACGAGCAGTACTTC. The encoded protein is CASSQGLQNYEQYF.

The rearrangement uses TRBV6-5 and TRBJ2-7, with D possibly being TRBD2 (5 bases). Trimming cost V 1 base and J 3 bases, with 16 bases left between them. Looked up from germline, CDR1 is MNHEY and CDR2 is SVGAGI. The CDR3 has 16 residues. The CDR3 coding sequence is TGTGCCAGCAGTTACTTGGCAGACCGGGCGGGCTACGAGCAGTACTTC. This translates into CASSYLADRAGYEQYF.

This rearrangement joins TRBV12-3 or TRBV12-4 to TRBJ1-2; D is possibly TRBD1 (6 bases). The CDR3 contains 13 residues. V lost 6 bases, J lost 4 bases, and 12 bases lay in between. CDR3 DNA: TGTGCCAGCAGAGCGAGACAGGCCTATGGCTACACCTTC. It specifies CASRARQAYGYTF.

The V and J genes are TRBV19 and TRBJ1-1; D ambiguous. V was cut by 5 bases and J by 0 bases, with 13 bases left in between. Germline-derived CDR1 and CDR2 are LNHDA and SQIVND (reference sequence). The CDR3 totals 15 residues. CDR3 nucleotide sequence: TGTGCCAGTAGTTGGACTCGCCAAATGAACACTGAAGCTTTCTTT. It specifies CASSWTRQMNTEAFF. Looking up the rest from reference TRBV19 and TRBJ1-1 gives the full variable domain: DGGITQSPKYLFRKEGQNVTLSCEQNLNHDAMYWYRQDPGQGLRLIYYSQIVNDFQKGDIAEGYSVSREKKESFPLTVTSAQKNPTAFYLCASSWTRQMNTEAFFGQGTRLTVV.

The chain combines TRBV12-3 or TRBV12-4 with TRBJ1-5; no firm D call. This CDR3 region has 14 residues. Deletions cut 6 bases from V and 7 bases from J, with 16 bases between. The CDR3 reads CASSLGPSDQPQHF. CDR3 nucleotide sequence: TGTGCCAGCAGCCTGGGCCCAAGCGACCAGCCCCAGCATTTT.

V gene TRBV6-2 or TRBV6-3 combines with J gene TRBJ2-4, with 8 bases that match TRBD1. The CDR3 is made up of 16 amino acids. Germline trimming cut 6 bases from V and 0 bases from J; bases unmatched to any gene: 7. Germline-derived CDR1 and CDR2 are MNHEY and SVGEGT. The chain's CDR3 is CASREDRAIAKNIQYF. The CDR3 coding sequence is TGTGCCAGCAGGGAGGACAGGGCAATAGCCAAAAACATTCAGTACTTC.

Concerning this clonotype: A read error may produce the germline difference seen at one junction end. CDR3 DNA: TGCAGTGCTAGGTCAAGAAATGAGCAGTCCTTC. Its translation: CSARSRNEQSF. V usage is TRBV20-1 and J usage is TRBJ2-1; no clear D gene. From germline, CDR1 is DFQATT and CDR2 SNEGSKA (reference sequence). CDR3 length: 11 amino acids.

This clonotype was seen more than once but under ten times. V is TRBV10-3 and J is TRBJ1-6, with D possibly matching TRBD1 (6 bases). The CDR3 runs to 15 residues. The germline V gene has CDR1 ENHRY and CDR2 SYGVKD. V lost 4 bases to trimming and J lost 3 bases, with 10 bases between them. In DNA form, the CDR3 reads TGTGCCATCAGTGTGGACAGCGGCTATAATTCACCCCTCCACTTT. Its translation: CAISVDSGYNSPLHF.

This clonotype was seen repeatedly, ten times or more. The chain recombines TRBV10-1 with TRBJ1-5; 8 bases align to TRBD1. The germline CDR1 and CDR2 sequences are WNHNN and SYGVQD (reference sequence). This CDR3 region has 13 residues. Losses at the gene ends were 8 bases for V and 5 bases for J; bases not matched to a gene: 5. CDR3 amino acids: CASGRQGYQPQHF. In DNA, the CDR3 is TGCGCCAGCGGTAGACAGGGGTATCAGCCCCAGCATTTT.

This rearrangement joins TRBV7-6 to TRBJ2-7; D remains unclear. Germline CDR1 SGHVS, CDR2 FNYEAQ. The ends were cut back, 3 bases at V and 2 bases at J, with 2 bases in the middle. This CDR3 has 11 amino acids. The CDR3 spells CASSFPYEQYF. CDR3 nucleotide sequence: TGTGCCAGCAGCTTTCCCTACGAGCAGTACTTC.

The CDR3 DNA is TGTGCCTCTTTGCAGGGGGCAGGCGAGCAGTTCTTC. Protein product: CASLQGAGEQFF. This chain joins TRBV12-3 or TRBV12-4 and TRBJ2-1; 8 nucleotides align to TRBD1. The CDR3 covers 12 residues. The V gene end was trimmed by 11 bases and the J gene end by 10 bases; junction bases not matched to a gene: 10.

This clonotype was seen a few times. The rearrangement joins TRBV6-2 or TRBV6-3 to TRBJ2-1; D is uncertain. From germline, CDR1 is MNHEY and CDR2 SVGEGT. This CDR3 spans 15 amino acids. The V end lost 6 bases, the J end lost 0 bases, and 12 bases lay between the germline ends. CDR3 nucleotide sequence: TGTGCCAGCAGCCCTCTCCCCCTCTCCTACAATGAGCAGTTCTTC. Protein: CASSPLPLSYNEQFF.

This chain uses TRBV9 with TRBJ2-1; no firm D call. The V end was cut by 3 bases, the J end by 5 bases, with 9 bases between. The CDR3 length is 13 residues. CDR1 and CDR2 (germline): SGDLS, YYNGEE. CDR3 nucleotide sequence: TGTGCCAGCAGCGGGTTCCCCGACAATGAGCAGTTCTTC. Translation: CASSGFPDNEQFF.

This chain connects TRBV4-3 to TRBJ2-2; D is uncertain. V shed 2 bases and J shed 6 bases, with 10 bases lying between them. The CDR3 is made up of 14 amino acids. Germline lookup yields CDR1 LGHNA and CDR2 YSLEER. The CDR3 protein is CASSQMGRAGELFF. CDR3 nucleotide sequence: TGCGCCAGCAGCCAAATGGGAAGGGCCGGGGAGCTGTTTTTT.

This clonotype was picked up a small number of times. The rearrangement links TRBV4-1 to TRBJ2-2, with D maybe TRBD1 (6 bases). The CDR3 is made up of 17 amino acids. From germline, CDR1 is MGHRA and CDR2 YSYEKL. Trimming removed 2 bases at V and 1 base at J, with 14 bases between. CDR3 protein: CASSQQPPGQNTGELFF. The CDR3 nucleotides read TGCGCCAGCAGCCAACAACCACCGGGACAGAACACCGGGGAGCTGTTTTTT.

The gene calls are TRBV6-1 and TRBJ1-2; 7 bases are a match to TRBD1. CDR3 length: 14 residues. Germline-derived CDR1 and CDR2 are MNHNS and SASEGT. V gave up 2 bases and J gave up 8 bases; unmatched junction bases: 8. In nucleotides, the CDR3 is TGTGCCAGCAGTGAAAGTAGGGGGCTTCGGGGCTACACCTTC. Protein sequence: CASSESRGLRGYTF.

This chain connects TRBV7-9 to TRBJ2-3; maybe TRBD2 (5 bases). V lost 8 bases and J 3 bases, leaving 18 bases between the germline ends. Germline V lookup: CDR1 SEHNR, CDR2 FQNEAQ (reference sequence). The CDR3 consists of 15 residues. The CDR3 DNA reads TGTGCCAGCCTACGGGGTGTTCTCAAGACAGATACGCAGTATTTT. This encodes CASLRGVLKTDTQYF.

This chain links TRBV12-3 or TRBV12-4 with TRBJ2-3; D may be TRBD1 (5 bases). The CDR3 totals 14 residues. Trimming took 5 bases from V and 2 from J, leaving 11 bases between them. The DNA of the CDR3 is TGTGCCAGCAGTACACAGGCCTACACAGATACGCAGTATTTT. This codes for CASSTQAYTDTQYF.

This clonotype has more than one count but fewer than ten. V gene TRBV5-1 combines with J gene TRBJ1-2; TRBD1 matches at 7 bases. The CDR3 covers 14 residues. V trimming: 0 bases; J trimming: 5 bases; junction bases outside the gene matches: 4. Germline lookup yields CDR1 SGHRS and CDR2 YFSETQ. DNA of the CDR3: TGCGCCAGCAGCTTGGAACAGGGGACGTATGGCTACACCTTC. This encodes CASSLEQGTYGYTF.

The chain uses TRBV6-1 and TRBJ1-3; TRBD1 might be the D (6 bases). The V end was cut by 5 bases, the J end by 7 bases, with 15 bases between. This CDR3 contains 14 residues. CDR1 and CDR2 from the germline V gene are MNHNS and SASEGT. The CDR3 DNA reads as TGTGCCAGCAGTCCGGAGAATACAGGGAACACCATATATTTT. Residues: CASSPENTGNTIYF.

The V gene is TRBV12-3 or TRBV12-4, the J gene TRBJ2-7, with D perhaps being TRBD1 or TRBD2 (6 bases each). V was clipped by 10 bases and J by 7 bases, with 17 bases between them. CDR3 length: 12 amino acids. The CDR3 protein is CATTGASPEQYF. The DNA for the CDR3 is TGTGCCACCACGGGGGCCTCTCCGGAGCAGTACTTC.

This clonotype was counted only a few times. The gene calls are TRBV7-9 and TRBJ2-5; 8 nucleotides align to TRBD2. Germline values: CDR1 SEHNR, CDR2 FQNEAQ (reference sequence). This CDR3 is 14 amino acids long. Trimming cost V 5 bases and J 4 bases; bases outside gene matches: 6. CDR3 region: CASSPQGTRETQYF. CDR3 coding DNA: TGTGCCAGCAGCCCCCAAGGGACTAGAGAGACCCAGTACTTC.

This clonotype was seen at least ten times. The chain has TRBV28 and TRBJ2-7; no definite D call. CDR1 is MDHEN and CDR2 is SYDVKM in the germline V gene. The CDR3 consists of 13 residues. Trimming pared 5 bases from V and 4 bases from J, leaving 12 bases between. The CDR3 DNA follows: TGTGCCAGCAGTCCCCTCCGACTTTACGAGCAGTACTTC. Its translation is CASSPLRLYEQYF.